The present TCR beta chain was sequenced within a study of regulatory T cells in long-lasting Graves disease. Study conclusions and caveats: New patients shared roughly 980 public clonotypes, fewer than the approximately 2,500 shared by persistent patients.

As for time point: newly diagnosed GD, antithyroid drugs for less than 3 months. PBMC-extracted RNA yielded the TCR library. This clonotype was counted many times. What it recognizes is unknown. For TCR beta, libraries came from iRepertoire HTBI primers and Arm-PCR of CDR3 regions. TCRdb reprocessed the multiplex PCR reads with MiXCR, giving one entry per CDR3 protein. The data show approximately 350,000 distinct CDR3 sequences, 16% seen once. Looked up from germline, CDR1 is SNHLY and CDR2 is FYNNEI. V was pared by 4 bases and J by 4 bases, with 7 bases between. The CDR3 length is 13 residues. This sample was also put to use in a study of T cells in Graves' hyperthyroidism and ophthalmopathy. That work states: The TCR CDR3 was amplified in a first-round RT-PCR using the HTBI primer set. Ophthalmopathy onset followed model prediction by a median roughly 6 months.

The clonotype comes from a woman younger than 35 with Graves disease. The V and J genes are TRBV2 and TRBJ1-4; D perhaps matches TRBD1 (5 bases). Here the sequenced sample was peripheral blood mononuclear cells (PBMCs), taken at new diagnosis, from a patient treated with antithyroid drugs. This CDR3 is CASSGQNNEKLFF. CDR3 bases: TGTGCCAGCAGTGGACAGAATAATGAAAAACTGTTTTTT.